Reported below is one T cell receptor beta chain. Original processing methods: Quantification of nucleated cells was approximated via reference gene primer amplification. This table comes from immunoSEQ multiplex PCR, and its TCRdb copy is limited to in-frame clones, with some not included. V, J and clone size reflect that table, while D and trimming were determined from the DNA. The repertoire holds roughly 250,000 clones, 80% to 90% seen once, with around 0.88% in the top ten. This sample was included in a study of blood T cell repertoires in COVID-19. Study background: Collection of acute and convalescent COVID-19 samples took place in the United States, Italy and Spain. Sample material is recorded as cDNA or gDNA derived from T cells, B-cell-depleted T cells, or PBMCs.

Trimming took 0 bases from V and 13 from J; bases not matched to a gene: 6. CDR1 is SGDLS and CDR2 is YYNGEE in the germline V gene. The CDR3 has 14 residues. The rearrangement joins TRBV9 to TRBJ1-6, with 8 bases matching TRBD1. The specimen was peripheral blood. This TCR was recovered from a man between 25 and 39 years old with acute or convalescent COVID-19. The chain's CDR3 is CASSVGGQEPPLHF. Written as DNA, the CDR3 is TGTGCCAGCAGCGTAGGGGGACAGGAACCGCCCCTCCACTTT.